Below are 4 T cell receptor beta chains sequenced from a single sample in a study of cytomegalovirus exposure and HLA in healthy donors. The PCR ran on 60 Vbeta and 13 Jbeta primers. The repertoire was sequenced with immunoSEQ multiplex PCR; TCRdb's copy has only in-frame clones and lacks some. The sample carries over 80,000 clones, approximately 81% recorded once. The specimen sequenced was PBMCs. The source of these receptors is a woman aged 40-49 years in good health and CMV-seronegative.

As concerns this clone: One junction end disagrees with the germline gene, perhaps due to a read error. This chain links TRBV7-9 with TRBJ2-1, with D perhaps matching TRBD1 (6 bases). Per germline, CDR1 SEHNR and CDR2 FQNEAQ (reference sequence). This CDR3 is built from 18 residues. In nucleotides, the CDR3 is TGTTCCAGCAGCAGAAAGGGGGTGGGGAGTAGCTCCTACAATGAGCAGTTCTTC. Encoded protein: CSSSRKGVGSSSYNEQFF.

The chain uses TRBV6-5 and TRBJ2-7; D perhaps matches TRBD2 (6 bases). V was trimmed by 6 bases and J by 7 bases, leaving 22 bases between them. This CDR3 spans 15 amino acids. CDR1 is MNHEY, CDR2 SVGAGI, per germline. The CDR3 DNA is TGTGCCAGCAGCCAGGGACTTACAGATACGGGGGAGCAGTACTTC. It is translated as CASSQGLTDTGEQYF.

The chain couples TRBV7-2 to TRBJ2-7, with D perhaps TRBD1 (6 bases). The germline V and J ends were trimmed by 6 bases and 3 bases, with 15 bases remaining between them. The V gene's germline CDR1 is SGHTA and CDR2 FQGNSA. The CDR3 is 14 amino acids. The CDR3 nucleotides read TGTGCCAGCAGACCAACCAGAGGGGGCTACGAGCAGTACTTC. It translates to CASRPTRGGYEQYF.

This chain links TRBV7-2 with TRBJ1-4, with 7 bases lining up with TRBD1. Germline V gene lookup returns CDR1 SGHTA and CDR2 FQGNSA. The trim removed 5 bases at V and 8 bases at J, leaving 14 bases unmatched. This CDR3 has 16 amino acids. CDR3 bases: TGTGCCAGCAGCCTCCAAAGACAGGGCGAAAGAGAAAAACTGTTTTTT. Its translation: CASSLQRQGEREKLFF.